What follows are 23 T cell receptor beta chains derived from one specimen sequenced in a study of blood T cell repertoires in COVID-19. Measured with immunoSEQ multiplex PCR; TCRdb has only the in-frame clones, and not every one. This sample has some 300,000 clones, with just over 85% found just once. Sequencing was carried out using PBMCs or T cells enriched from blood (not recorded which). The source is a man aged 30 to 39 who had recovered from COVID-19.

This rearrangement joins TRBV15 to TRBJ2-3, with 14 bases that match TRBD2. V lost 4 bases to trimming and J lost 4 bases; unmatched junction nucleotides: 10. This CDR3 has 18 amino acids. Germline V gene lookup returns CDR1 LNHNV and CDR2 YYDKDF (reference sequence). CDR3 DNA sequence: TGTGCCACCAGCACGCTACCGGGACTAGCGGGGGCATCAGATACGCAGTATTTT. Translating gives CATSTLPGLAGASDTQYF.

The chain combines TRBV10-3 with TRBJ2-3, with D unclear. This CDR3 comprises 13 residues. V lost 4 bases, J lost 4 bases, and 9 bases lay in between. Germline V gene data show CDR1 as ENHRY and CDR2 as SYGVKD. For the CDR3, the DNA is TGTGCCATCAGTGTGGGCCGCCCAGATACGCAGTATTTT. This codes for CAISVGRPDTQYF.

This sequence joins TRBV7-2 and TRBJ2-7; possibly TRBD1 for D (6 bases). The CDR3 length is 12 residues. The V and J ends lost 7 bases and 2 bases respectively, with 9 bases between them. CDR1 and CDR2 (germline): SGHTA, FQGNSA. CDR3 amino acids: CASMGDTYEQYF. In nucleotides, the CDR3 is TGTGCCAGCATGGGGGACACCTACGAGCAGTACTTC.

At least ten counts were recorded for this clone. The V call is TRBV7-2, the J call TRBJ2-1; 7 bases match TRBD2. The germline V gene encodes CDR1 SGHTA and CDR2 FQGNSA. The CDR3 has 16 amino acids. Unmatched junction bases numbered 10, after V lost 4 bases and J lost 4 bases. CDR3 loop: CASSSGGLAVYNEQFF. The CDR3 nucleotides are TGTGCCAGCAGCTCCGGCGGGCTAGCGGTTTACAATGAGCAGTTCTTC.

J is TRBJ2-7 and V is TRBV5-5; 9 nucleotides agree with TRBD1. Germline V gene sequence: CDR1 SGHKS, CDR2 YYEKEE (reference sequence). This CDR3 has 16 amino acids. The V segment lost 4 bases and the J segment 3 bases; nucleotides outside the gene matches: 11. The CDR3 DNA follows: TGTGCCAGCAGCGTACTCCCGGGACAGGGACTCTACGAGCAGTACTTC. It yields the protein CASSVLPGQGLYEQYF.

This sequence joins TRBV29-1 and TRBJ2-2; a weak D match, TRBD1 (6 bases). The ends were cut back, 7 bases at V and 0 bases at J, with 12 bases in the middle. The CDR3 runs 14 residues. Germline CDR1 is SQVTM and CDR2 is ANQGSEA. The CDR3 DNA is TGCAGCGGTACACAGGGTACGAACACCGGGGAGCTGTTTTTT. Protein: CSGTQGTNTGELFF.

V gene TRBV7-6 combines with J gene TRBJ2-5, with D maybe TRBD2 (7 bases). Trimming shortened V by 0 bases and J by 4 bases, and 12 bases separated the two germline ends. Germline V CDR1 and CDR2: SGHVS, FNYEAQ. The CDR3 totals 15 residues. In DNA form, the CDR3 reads TGTGCCAGCAGCTTAGCGAGAGGGGGGGGAGAGACCCAGTACTTC. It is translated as CASSLARGGGETQYF.

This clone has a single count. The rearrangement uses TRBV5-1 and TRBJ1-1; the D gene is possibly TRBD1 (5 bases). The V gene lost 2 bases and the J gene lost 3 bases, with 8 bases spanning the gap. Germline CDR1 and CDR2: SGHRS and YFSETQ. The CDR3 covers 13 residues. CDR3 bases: TGCGCCAGCAGCTTCCCGGGGGACACTGAAGCTTTCTTT. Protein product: CASSFPGDTEAFF.

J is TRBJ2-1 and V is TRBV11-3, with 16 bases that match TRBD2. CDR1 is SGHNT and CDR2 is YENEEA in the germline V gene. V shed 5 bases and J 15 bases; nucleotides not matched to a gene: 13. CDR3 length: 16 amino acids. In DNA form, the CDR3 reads TGTGCCAGCAGCACCTCCGGGACTAGCGGGGGGGCCGCGGGGTTCTTC. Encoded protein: CASSTSGTSGGAAGFF.

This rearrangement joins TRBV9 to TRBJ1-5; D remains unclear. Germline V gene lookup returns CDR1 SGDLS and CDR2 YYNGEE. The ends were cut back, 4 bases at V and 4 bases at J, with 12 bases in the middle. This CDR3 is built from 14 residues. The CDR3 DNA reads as TGTGCCAGCAGCCTGAACTCGGTGAATCAGCCCCAGCATTTT. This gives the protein CASSLNSVNQPQHF.

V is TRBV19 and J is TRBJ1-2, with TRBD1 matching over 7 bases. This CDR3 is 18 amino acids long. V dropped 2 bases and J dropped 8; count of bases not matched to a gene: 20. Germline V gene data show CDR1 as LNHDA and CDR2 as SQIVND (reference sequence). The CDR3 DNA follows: TGTGCCAGTAGTATATATCTGTACGGGACAGCTGGGATAGTAGGCTACACCTTC. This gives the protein CASSIYLYGTAGIVGYTF.

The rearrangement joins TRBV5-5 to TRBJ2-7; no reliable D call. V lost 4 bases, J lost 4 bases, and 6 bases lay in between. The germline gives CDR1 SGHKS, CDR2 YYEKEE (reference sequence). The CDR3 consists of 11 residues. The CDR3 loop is CASSQVYEQYF. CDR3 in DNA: TGTGCCAGCAGCCAGGTATACGAGCAGTACTTC. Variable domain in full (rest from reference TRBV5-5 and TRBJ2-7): DAGVTQSPTHLIKTRGQQVTLRCSPISGHKSVSWYQQVLGQGPQFIFQYYEKEERGRGNFPDRFSARQFPNYSSELNVNALLLGDSALYLCASSQVYEQYFGPGTRLTVT.

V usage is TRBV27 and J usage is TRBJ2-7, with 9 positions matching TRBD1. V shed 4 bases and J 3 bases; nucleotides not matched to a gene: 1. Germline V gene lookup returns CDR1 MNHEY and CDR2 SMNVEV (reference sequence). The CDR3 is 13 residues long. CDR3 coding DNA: TGTGCCAGCAGTTCGGGACAGGGCTACGAGCAGTACTTC. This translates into CASSSGQGYEQYF.

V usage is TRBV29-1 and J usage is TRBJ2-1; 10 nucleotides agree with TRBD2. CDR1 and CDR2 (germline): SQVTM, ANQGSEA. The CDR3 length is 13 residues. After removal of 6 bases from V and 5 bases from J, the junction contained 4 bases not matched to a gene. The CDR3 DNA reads TGCAGCGTACTAGCGGGGCTCGACAATGAGCAGTTCTTC. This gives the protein CSVLAGLDNEQFF.

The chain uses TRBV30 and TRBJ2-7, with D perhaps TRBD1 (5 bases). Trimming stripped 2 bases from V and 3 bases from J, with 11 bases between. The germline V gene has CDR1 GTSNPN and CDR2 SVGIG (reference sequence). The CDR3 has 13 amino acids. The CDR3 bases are TGTGCCTGGAGTCCAGGGAACCTCTACGAGCAGTACTTC. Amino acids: CAWSPGNLYEQYF.

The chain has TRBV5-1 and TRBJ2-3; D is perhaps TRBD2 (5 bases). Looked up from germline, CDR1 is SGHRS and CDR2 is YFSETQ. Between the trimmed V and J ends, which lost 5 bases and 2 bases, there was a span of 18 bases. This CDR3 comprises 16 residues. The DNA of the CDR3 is TGCGCCAGCAGAGAGGGCTTCCCGGCCCCCACAGATACGCAGTATTTT. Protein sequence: CASREGFPAPTDTQYF. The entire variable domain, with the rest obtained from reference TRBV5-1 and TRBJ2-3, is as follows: KAGVTQTPRYLIKTRGQQVTLSCSPISGHRSVSWYQQTPGQGLQFLFEYFSETQRNKGNFPGRFSGRQFSNSRSEMNVSTLELGDSALYLCASREGFPAPTDTQYFGPGTRLTVL.

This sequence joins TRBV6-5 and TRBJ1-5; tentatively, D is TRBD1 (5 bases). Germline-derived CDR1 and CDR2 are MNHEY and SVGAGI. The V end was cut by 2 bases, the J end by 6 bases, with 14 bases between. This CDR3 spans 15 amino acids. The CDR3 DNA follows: TGTGCCAGCAGTTACCCGGGGGACCAGGGTCAGCCCCAGCATTTT. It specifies CASSYPGDQGQPQHF.

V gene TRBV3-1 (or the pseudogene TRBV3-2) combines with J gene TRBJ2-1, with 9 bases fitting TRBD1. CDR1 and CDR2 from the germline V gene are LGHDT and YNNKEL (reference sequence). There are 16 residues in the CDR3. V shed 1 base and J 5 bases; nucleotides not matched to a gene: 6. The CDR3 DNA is TGTGCCAGCAGCCAAGGCGGACAGGGGCCGAACAATGAGCAGTTCTTC. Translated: CASSQGGQGPNNEQFF.

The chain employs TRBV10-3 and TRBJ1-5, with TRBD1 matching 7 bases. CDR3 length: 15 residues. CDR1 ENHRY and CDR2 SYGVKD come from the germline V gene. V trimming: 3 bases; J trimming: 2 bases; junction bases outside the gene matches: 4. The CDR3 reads CAISDWQGGNQPQHF. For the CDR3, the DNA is TGTGCCATCAGTGATTGGCAGGGGGGCAATCAGCCCCAGCATTTT.

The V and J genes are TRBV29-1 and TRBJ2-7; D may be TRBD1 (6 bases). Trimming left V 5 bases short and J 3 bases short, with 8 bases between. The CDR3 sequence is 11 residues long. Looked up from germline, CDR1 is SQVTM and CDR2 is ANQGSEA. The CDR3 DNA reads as TGCAGCGTTATACAGGGCTACGAGCAGTACTTC. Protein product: CSVIQGYEQYF.

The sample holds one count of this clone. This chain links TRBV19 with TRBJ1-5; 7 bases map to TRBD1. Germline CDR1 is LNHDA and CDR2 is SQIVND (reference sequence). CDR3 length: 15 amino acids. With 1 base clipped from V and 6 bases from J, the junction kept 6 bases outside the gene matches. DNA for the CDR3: TGTGCCAGTAGTATAGCGGAGGGGGCCGTTCAGCCCCAGCATTTT. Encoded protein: CASSIAEGAVQPQHF.

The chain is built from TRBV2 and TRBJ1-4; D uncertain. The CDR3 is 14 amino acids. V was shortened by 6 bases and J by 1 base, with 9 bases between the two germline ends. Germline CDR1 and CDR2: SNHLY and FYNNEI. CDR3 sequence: CASRRTLTNEKLFF. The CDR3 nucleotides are TGTGCCAGCAGAAGGACTTTAACTAATGAAAAACTGTTTTTT.

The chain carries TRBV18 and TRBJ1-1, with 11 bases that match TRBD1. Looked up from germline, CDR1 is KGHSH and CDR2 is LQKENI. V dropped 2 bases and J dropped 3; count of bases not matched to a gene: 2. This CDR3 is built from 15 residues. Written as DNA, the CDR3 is TGTGCCAGCTCACCAGGACAGGGGGCGGACACTGAAGCTTTCTTT. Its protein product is CASSPGQGADTEAFF.